The rows below give T cell receptor beta chains drawn from one sample of a study of CD8 T cells in Susac syndrome. Using its own MiXCR run on the immunoSEQ multiplex PCR reads, TCRdb lists one record per CDR3 protein. The top ten clones hold approximately 0.13% of a sample with 210,000 or so distinct CDR3 sequences, around 90% of them seen once. Input material: CD8+ T cells from PBMCs. The receptors come from a human donor with multiple sclerosis. Each CDR3 is given with its conserved first and last residue. The D gene is left open where the match is weak. Not every row has a clone size; where given, it reads once, few, many or a size class.

v_gene: TRBV6-6; j_gene: TRBJ1-2; abundance: NA; d_gene: NA; CDR3aa: CASSSPGGVLYGYTF; CDR3nt: TGTGCCAGCAGTTCCCCGGGAGGGGTCCTCTATGGCTACACCTTC
v_gene: TRBV20-1; j_gene: TRBJ2-5; abundance: NA; d_gene: NA; CDR3aa: CSARDPAGIQETQYF; CDR3nt: TGCAGTGCTAGAGACCCTGCAGGGATCCAAGAGACCCAGTACTTC
v_gene: TRBV30; j_gene: TRBJ2-5; abundance: once; d_gene: TRBD1; CDR3aa: CAWLQGEETQYF; CDR3nt: TGTGCCTGGCTACAGGGGGAAGAGACCCAGTACTTC
v_gene: TRBV27; j_gene: TRBJ2-5; abundance: NA; d_gene: NA; CDR3aa: CASSLSVGVQETQYF; CDR3nt: TGTGCCAGCAGTTTATCGGTCGGGGTCCAAGAGACCCAGTACTTC
v_gene: TRBV10-3; j_gene: TRBJ2-2; abundance: once; d_gene: NA; CDR3aa: CAISEGPNTGELFF; CDR3nt: TGTGCCATCAGTGAAGGACCAAACACCGGGGAGCTGTTTTTT
v_gene: TRBV7-2; j_gene: TRBJ1-2; abundance: once; d_gene: TRBD1; CDR3aa: CASSPRWGGQTNYGYTF; CDR3nt: TGTGCCAGCAGCCCCCGTTGGGGGGGACAGACCAACTATGGCTACACCTTC
v_gene: TRBV7-9; j_gene: TRBJ2-5; abundance: NA; d_gene: NA; CDR3aa: CASSALQDQYF; CDR3nt: TGTGCCAGCAGCGCTCTACAGGACCAGTACTTC
v_gene: TRBV2; j_gene: TRBJ2-7; abundance: NA; d_gene: NA; CDR3aa: CASSGYEQYF; CDR3nt: TGTGCCAGCTCGGGCTACGAGCAGTACTTC
v_gene: TRBV7-9; j_gene: TRBJ2-3; abundance: NA; d_gene: NA; CDR3aa: CASSFEPLDTQYF; CDR3nt: TGTGCCAGCAGCTTCGAGCCCTTGGATACGCAGTATTTT
v_gene: TRBV9; j_gene: TRBJ2-7; abundance: NA; d_gene: TRBD1; CDR3aa: CASSAGQGRSYEQYF; CDR3nt: TGTGCCAGCAGCGCGGGACAGGGAAGATCCTACGAGCAGTACTTC
v_gene: TRBV12-3/TRBV12-4; j_gene: TRBJ2-3; abundance: NA; d_gene: NA; CDR3aa: CASSPPGSGDTQYF; CDR3nt: TGTGCCAGCAGTCCACCGGGGTCGGGGGATACGCAGTATTTT
v_gene: TRBV6-6; j_gene: TRBJ2-6; abundance: NA; d_gene: NA; CDR3aa: CASSYQGVLTF; CDR3nt: TGTGCCAGCAGTTACCAGGGCGTCCTGACTTTC
v_gene: TRBV27; j_gene: TRBJ2-1; abundance: NA; d_gene: TRBD2; CDR3aa: CASTGGVPYEQFF; CDR3nt: TGTGCCAGCACTGGGGGGGTTCCGTATGAGCAGTTCTTC
v_gene: TRBV6-2/TRBV6-3; j_gene: TRBJ2-5; abundance: NA; d_gene: NA; CDR3aa: CASSTSGASAAETQYF; CDR3nt: TGTGCCAGCAGTACCTCAGGGGCTAGCGCAGCAGAGACCCAGTACTTC
v_gene: TRBV9; j_gene: TRBJ2-2; abundance: NA; d_gene: NA; CDR3aa: CASSVEGTTGELFF; CDR3nt: TGTGCCAGCAGCGTAGAGGGAACCACCGGGGAGCTGTTTTTT
v_gene: TRBV4-3; j_gene: TRBJ2-7; abundance: NA; d_gene: NA; CDR3aa: CASSPVRTDPYEQYF; CDR3nt: TGCGCCAGCAGCCCTGTGCGAACAGACCCTTACGAGCAGTACTTC
v_gene: TRBV12-3/TRBV12-4; j_gene: TRBJ1-3; abundance: NA; d_gene: NA; CDR3aa: CASVDLSGNGNTIYF; CDR3nt: TGTGCCAGCGTTGATCTGAGTGGCAATGGAAACACCATATATTTT
v_gene: TRBV21-1; j_gene: TRBJ1-5; abundance: NA; d_gene: NA; CDR3aa: CASSKPPSVAGHSNQPQHF; CDR3nt: TGTGCCAGCAGCAAACCACCTTCCGTAGCAGGGCATAGCAATCAGCCCCAGCATTTT
v_gene: TRBV19; j_gene: TRBJ2-5; abundance: once; d_gene: NA; CDR3aa: CASSARDKETQYF; CDR3nt: TGTGCCAGTAGTGCCAGGGACAAAGAGACCCAGTACTTC
v_gene: TRBV29-1; j_gene: TRBJ2-3; abundance: NA; d_gene: NA; CDR3aa: CSVVTDTQYF; CDR3nt: TGCAGCGTTGTAACAGATACGCAGTATTTT
v_gene: TRBV7-9; j_gene: TRBJ2-3; abundance: NA; d_gene: NA; CDR3aa: CASSLDLGEGVTDTQYF; CDR3nt: TGTGCCAGCAGCTTGGATCTCGGGGAGGGGGTCACAGATACGCAGTATTTT
v_gene: TRBV19; j_gene: TRBJ1-4; abundance: NA; d_gene: NA; CDR3aa: CASSPREKLFF; CDR3nt: TGTGCCAGTAGCCCACGGGAAAAACTGTTTTTT
v_gene: TRBV5-4; j_gene: TRBJ1-2; abundance: NA; d_gene: TRBD1; CDR3aa: CASSVHGQGNYGYTF; CDR3nt: TGTGCCAGCAGCGTACACGGACAGGGAAACTATGGCTACACCTTC
v_gene: TRBV29-1; j_gene: TRBJ2-1; abundance: NA; d_gene: TRBD1; CDR3aa: CSVFPGQSNEQFF; CDR3nt: TGCAGCGTTTTCCCGGGACAGTCCAATGAGCAGTTCTTC
v_gene: TRBV7-9; j_gene: TRBJ1-2; abundance: NA; d_gene: NA; CDR3aa: CASSSGALGDGYTF; CDR3nt: TGTGCCAGCAGCTCAGGGGCTCTGGGGGATGGCTACACCTTC
v_gene: TRBV29-1; j_gene: TRBJ2-7; abundance: NA; d_gene: TRBD2; CDR3aa: CSVEDPGGLSYEQYF; CDR3nt: TGCAGCGTTGAAGATCCGGGAGGTCTCTCCTACGAGCAGTACTTC
v_gene: TRBV3-1; j_gene: TRBJ1-2; abundance: NA; d_gene: NA; CDR3aa: CASSQGRGTQHDYGYTF; CDR3nt: TGTGCCAGCAGCCAGGGGAGGGGGACACAACATGACTATGGCTACACCTTC
v_gene: TRBV10-3; j_gene: TRBJ2-1; abundance: NA; d_gene: TRBD2; CDR3aa: CAISRTSGVEQFF; CDR3nt: TGTGCCATCAGTCGGACTAGCGGGGTTGAGCAGTTCTTC
v_gene: TRBV4-3; j_gene: TRBJ2-1; abundance: NA; d_gene: TRBD2; CDR3aa: CASSQEWYLSGRGSNEQFF; CDR3nt: TGCGCCAGCAGCCAAGAATGGTATCTTAGCGGGAGAGGGTCCAATGAGCAGTTCTTC
v_gene: TRBV19; j_gene: TRBJ1-1; abundance: NA; d_gene: NA; CDR3aa: CATSVGGSNTEAFF; CDR3nt: TGTGCCACCTCCGTGGGGGGTTCGAACACTGAAGCTTTCTTT
v_gene: TRBV19; j_gene: TRBJ2-2; abundance: NA; d_gene: NA; CDR3aa: CASSLHPGELFF; CDR3nt: TGTGCCAGTAGTTTACATCCCGGGGAGCTGTTTTTT
v_gene: TRBV7-9; j_gene: TRBJ2-1; abundance: NA; d_gene: TRBD2; CDR3aa: CASSSTGLAGEQFF; CDR3nt: TGTGCCAGCAGCTCGACTGGACTAGCCGGGGAGCAGTTCTTC
v_gene: TRBV9; j_gene: TRBJ1-1; abundance: NA; d_gene: NA; CDR3aa: CASSVDTTYTEAFF; CDR3nt: TGTGCCAGCAGCGTAGACACAACCTACACTGAAGCTTTCTTT
v_gene: TRBV11-2; j_gene: TRBJ1-1; abundance: few; d_gene: NA; CDR3aa: CASSPRANTEAFF; CDR3nt: TGTGCCAGCAGCCCCAGGGCGAACACTGAAGCTTTCTTT
v_gene: TRBV9; j_gene: TRBJ1-2; abundance: NA; d_gene: NA; CDR3aa: CASSVEDSYFGYTF; CDR3nt: TGTGCCAGCAGCGTAGAAGACAGCTACTTTGGGTACACCTTC
v_gene: TRBV30; j_gene: TRBJ1-4; abundance: NA; d_gene: NA; CDR3aa: CAWSTMGRKNEKLFF; CDR3nt: TGTGCCTGGAGCACCATGGGACGGAAGAATGAAAAACTGTTTTTT
v_gene: TRBV12-3/TRBV12-4; j_gene: TRBJ2-3; abundance: NA; d_gene: TRBD2; CDR3aa: CASSLRGREGTDTQYF; CDR3nt: TGTGCCAGCAGTTTAAGAGGGCGGGAGGGGACAGATACGCAGTATTTT
v_gene: TRBV7-3; j_gene: TRBJ2-5; abundance: NA; d_gene: NA; CDR3aa: CASSPGGQVPQETQYF; CDR3nt: TGTGCCAGCAGCCCTGGGGGGCAGGTCCCGCAAGAGACCCAGTACTTC
v_gene: TRBV10-3; j_gene: TRBJ2-3; abundance: NA; d_gene: NA; CDR3aa: CAISSPGTDTQYF; CDR3nt: TGTGCCATCAGTTCGCCGGGGACAGATACGCAGTATTTT
v_gene: TRBV9; j_gene: TRBJ2-7; abundance: NA; d_gene: TRBD2; CDR3aa: CASSPSGGLAGSYEQYF; CDR3nt: TGTGCCAGCAGCCCGTCGGGGGGTCTAGCGGGAAGCTACGAGCAGTACTTC
v_gene: TRBV7-9; j_gene: TRBJ1-4; abundance: NA; d_gene: NA; CDR3aa: CASSFGDNEKLFF; CDR3nt: TGTGCCAGCAGCTTCGGGGACAATGAAAAACTGTTTTTT
v_gene: TRBV28; j_gene: TRBJ2-5; abundance: few; d_gene: TRBD1; CDR3aa: CASSRTGEETQYF; CDR3nt: TGTGCCAGCAGTCGGACAGGGGAAGAGACCCAGTACTTC
v_gene: TRBV19; j_gene: TRBJ1-2; abundance: NA; d_gene: TRBD1; CDR3aa: CASSVTGDYGYTF; CDR3nt: TGTGCCAGTAGTGTCACAGGGGACTATGGCTACACCTTC
v_gene: TRBV10-3; j_gene: TRBJ2-7; abundance: NA; d_gene: NA; CDR3aa: CAISEEGSEQYF; CDR3nt: TGTGCCATCAGTGAGGAGGGTTCCGAGCAGTACTTC
v_gene: TRBV6-2/TRBV6-3; j_gene: TRBJ2-5; abundance: NA; d_gene: NA; CDR3aa: CASSYYPPGGALSGETQYF; CDR3nt: TGTGCCAGCAGTTACTACCCGCCAGGAGGGGCCCTCTCTGGGGAGACCCAGTACTTC
v_gene: TRBV4-2; j_gene: TRBJ2-7; abundance: NA; d_gene: NA; CDR3aa: CASSPDYTYEQYF; CDR3nt: TGTGCCAGCAGCCCGGACTACACCTACGAGCAGTACTTC
v_gene: TRBV7-9; j_gene: TRBJ2-7; abundance: NA; d_gene: NA; CDR3aa: CASSSIGQRFYEQYF; CDR3nt: TGTGCCAGCAGCTCCATAGGACAGAGATTCTACGAGCAGTACTTC
v_gene: TRBV7-8; j_gene: TRBJ2-1; abundance: NA; d_gene: TRBD2; CDR3aa: CASSPGLADEDEQFF; CDR3nt: TGTGCCAGCAGCCCGGGACTAGCGGATGAAGATGAGCAGTTCTTC
v_gene: TRBV7-2; j_gene: TRBJ2-7; abundance: NA; d_gene: NA; CDR3aa: CASSPHYPNYEQYF; CDR3nt: TGTGCCAGCAGCCCCCACTACCCCAACTACGAGCAGTACTTC
v_gene: TRBV5-4; j_gene: TRBJ2-1; abundance: NA; d_gene: NA; CDR3aa: CASYPKAGEGEQFF; CDR3nt: TGTGCCAGCTACCCAAAAGCGGGCGAGGGGGAGCAGTTCTTC
v_gene: TRBV6-5; j_gene: TRBJ1-1; abundance: NA; d_gene: TRBD1; CDR3aa: CASSFGQATEAFF; CDR3nt: TGTGCCAGCAGTTTCGGACAGGCAACTGAAGCTTTCTTT
v_gene: TRBV5-6; j_gene: TRBJ2-2; abundance: NA; d_gene: NA; CDR3aa: CASSLEDTGELFF; CDR3nt: TGTGCCAGCAGCTTGGAGGACACCGGGGAGCTGTTTTTT
v_gene: TRBV5-6; j_gene: TRBJ2-1; abundance: NA; d_gene: TRBD2; CDR3aa: CASSFGLAEHNEQFF; CDR3nt: TGTGCCAGCAGCTTTGGACTAGCGGAGCACAATGAGCAGTTCTTC
v_gene: TRBV27; j_gene: TRBJ2-3; abundance: NA; d_gene: TRBD2; CDR3aa: CASSPGGGDTQYF; CDR3nt: TGTGCCAGCAGTCCGGGGGGTGGGGATACGCAGTATTTT
v_gene: TRBV4-2; j_gene: TRBJ1-2; abundance: NA; d_gene: TRBD1; CDR3aa: CASSQERQGVDGYTF; CDR3nt: TGTGCCAGCAGCCAAGAAAGGCAGGGGGTCGACGGCTACACCTTC
v_gene: TRBV25-1; j_gene: TRBJ2-2; abundance: NA; d_gene: TRBD2; CDR3aa: CASSGYGRAGGDTGELFF; CDR3nt: TGTGCCAGCAGTGGGTACGGGAGGGCCGGTGGGGACACCGGGGAGCTGTTTTTT
v_gene: TRBV27; j_gene: TRBJ2-1; abundance: NA; d_gene: TRBD1; CDR3aa: CASKLTGGPYNEQFF; CDR3nt: TGTGCCAGCAAACTGACAGGGGGCCCCTACAATGAGCAGTTCTTC